The present T cell receptor (beta chain) was sequenced within a study of OX40 agonist ivuxolimab in advanced cancers. Turning to the study itself: At doses from 0.01 to 10 mg/kg, patients were given intravenous ivuxolimab every 2 weeks.

The germline V gene has CDR1 MNHEY and CDR2 SMNVEV (reference sequence). The CDR3 consists of 15 residues. The V end was cut by 7 bases, the J end by 2 bases, with 18 bases between. This clone was counted between two and nine times. The protocol was immunoSEQ multiplex PCR, while the TCRdb copy is restricted to in-frame clones and leaves out a portion. Of about 64,000 clones listed, roughly four fifths are singletons. The V gene is TRBV27, the J gene TRBJ2-7; D may correspond to TRBD1 or TRBD2 (5 bases each). This sequence was found in an adult with an advanced solid tumor such as melanoma, head and neck, liver or kidney cancer. Material: CD4+ or CD8+ T cells sorted from blood, obtained in a trial of the OX40 agonist ivuxolimab. The CDR3: CASIQLGTPTYEQYF. The DNA for the CDR3 is TGTGCCAGCATCCAACTCGGGACGCCGACCTACGAGCAGTACTTC.